The clone carrying this T cell receptor beta chain was detected a few times. Its antigen is as yet unknown. V lost 0 bases and J 1 base, leaving 6 bases between the germline ends. The CDR3 contains 14 residues. Germline lookup yields CDR1 MNHEY and CDR2 SMNVEV (reference sequence). Using a J-beta primer mix together with a sample-barcoded 5' primer, a second PCR was run for roughly 6 to 11 cycles. A 12-random-nucleotide template-switch adaptor tagged each cDNA molecule. TCRdb re-derived calls from the 5' RACE reads in MiXCR, one entry per CDR3 protein. Of 780,000 or so distinct CDR3 sequences in the sample, 56% were seen once. This sample is drawn from a study of blood T cells in healthy people across ages. General study findings and limits: When set beside aged donors, long-lived donors presented more naive CD4+ cells and higher diversity. TCR beta diversity was tightly associated with the proportion of naive T cells.

The receptor was derived from a man in his forties or fifties in good health. Material: blood. The V gene is TRBV27, the J gene TRBJ1-2; D is perhaps TRBD1 (5 bases). The CDR3 loop reads CASSLSQGNYGYTF. The CDR3 region has the DNA TGTGCCAGCAGTTTATCCCAGGGTAACTATGGCTACACCTTC.